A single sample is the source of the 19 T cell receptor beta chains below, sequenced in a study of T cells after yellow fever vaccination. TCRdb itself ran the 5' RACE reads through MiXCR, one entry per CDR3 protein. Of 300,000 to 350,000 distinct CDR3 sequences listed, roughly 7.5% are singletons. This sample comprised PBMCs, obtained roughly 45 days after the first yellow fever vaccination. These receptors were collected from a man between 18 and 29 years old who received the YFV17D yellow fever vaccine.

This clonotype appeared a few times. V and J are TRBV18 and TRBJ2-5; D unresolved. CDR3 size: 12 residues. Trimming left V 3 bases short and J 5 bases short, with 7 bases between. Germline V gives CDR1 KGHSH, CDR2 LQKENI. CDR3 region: CASSPYTETQYF. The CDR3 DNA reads TGTGCCAGCTCACCTTATACGGAGACCCAGTACTTC.

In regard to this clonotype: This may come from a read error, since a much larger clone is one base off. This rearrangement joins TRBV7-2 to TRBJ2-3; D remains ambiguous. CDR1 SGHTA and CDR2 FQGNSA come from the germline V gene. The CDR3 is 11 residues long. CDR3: CASSVTDMQYF. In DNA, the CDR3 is TGTGCCAGCAGCGTCACAGATATGCAGTATTTT. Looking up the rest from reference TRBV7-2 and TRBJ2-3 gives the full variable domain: GAGVSQSPSNKVTEKGKDVELRCDPISGHTALYWYRQSLGQGLEFLIYFQGNSAPDKSGLPSDRFSAERTGGSVSTLTIQRTQQEDSAVYLCASSVTDMQYFGPGTRLTVL.

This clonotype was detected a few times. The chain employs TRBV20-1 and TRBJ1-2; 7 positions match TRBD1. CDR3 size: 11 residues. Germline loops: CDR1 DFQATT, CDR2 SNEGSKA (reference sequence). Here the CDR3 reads CSSGGNYGYTF. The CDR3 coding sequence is TGCAGCTCAGGGGGTAACTATGGCTACACCTTC.

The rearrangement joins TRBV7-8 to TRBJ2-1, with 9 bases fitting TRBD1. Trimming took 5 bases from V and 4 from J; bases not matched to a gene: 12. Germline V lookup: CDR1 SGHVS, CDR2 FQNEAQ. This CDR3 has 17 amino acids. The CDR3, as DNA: TGTGCCAGCAGCCCATATCGGTCGGGACAGGGTTACAATGAGCAGTTCTTC. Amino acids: CASSPYRSGQGYNEQFF.

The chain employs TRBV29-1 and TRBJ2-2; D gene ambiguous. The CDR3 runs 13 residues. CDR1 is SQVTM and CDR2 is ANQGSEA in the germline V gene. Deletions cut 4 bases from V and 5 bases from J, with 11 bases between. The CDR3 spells CSVVTAATGELFF. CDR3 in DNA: TGCAGCGTTGTAACAGCCGCGACCGGGGAGCTGTTTTTT.

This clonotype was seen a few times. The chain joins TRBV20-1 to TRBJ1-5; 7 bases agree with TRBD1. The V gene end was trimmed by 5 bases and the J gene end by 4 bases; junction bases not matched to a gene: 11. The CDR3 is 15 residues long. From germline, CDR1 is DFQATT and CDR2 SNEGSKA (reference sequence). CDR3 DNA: TGCAGTGCTCAACAGGGGAGCTCTTCAAATCAGCCCCAGCATTTT. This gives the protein CSAQQGSSSNQPQHF.

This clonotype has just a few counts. The CDR3: CASNGGMSTDTQYF. For the CDR3, the DNA is TGTGCCTCCAACGGGGGGATGAGCACAGATACGCAGTATTTT. V usage is TRBV10-3 and J usage is TRBJ2-3, with 7 nucleotides matching TRBD2. This CDR3 spans 14 amino acids. The germline V gene has CDR1 ENHRY and CDR2 SYGVKD. V trimming: 11 bases; J trimming: 0 bases; junction bases outside the gene matches: 8.

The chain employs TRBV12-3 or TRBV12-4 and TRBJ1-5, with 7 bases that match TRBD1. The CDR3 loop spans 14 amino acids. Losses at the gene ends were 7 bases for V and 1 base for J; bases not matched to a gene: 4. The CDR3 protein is CASTQGQSNQPQHF. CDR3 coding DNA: TGTGCCAGCACCCAGGGACAGAGCAATCAGCCCCAGCATTTT.

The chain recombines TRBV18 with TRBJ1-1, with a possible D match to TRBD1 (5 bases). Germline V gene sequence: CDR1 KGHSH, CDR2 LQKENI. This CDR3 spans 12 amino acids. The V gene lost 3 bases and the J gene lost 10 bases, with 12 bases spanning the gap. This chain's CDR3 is CASSPAGDAAFF. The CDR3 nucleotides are TGTGCCAGCTCACCCGCTGGGGACGCAGCTTTCTTT.

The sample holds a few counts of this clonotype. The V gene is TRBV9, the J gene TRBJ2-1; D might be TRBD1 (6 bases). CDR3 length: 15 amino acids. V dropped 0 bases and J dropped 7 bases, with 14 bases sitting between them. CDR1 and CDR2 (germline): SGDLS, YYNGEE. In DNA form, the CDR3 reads TGTGCCAGCAGCGTAGGAGGGGCAGGGGTTAATGAGCAGTTCTTC. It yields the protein CASSVGGAGVNEQFF.

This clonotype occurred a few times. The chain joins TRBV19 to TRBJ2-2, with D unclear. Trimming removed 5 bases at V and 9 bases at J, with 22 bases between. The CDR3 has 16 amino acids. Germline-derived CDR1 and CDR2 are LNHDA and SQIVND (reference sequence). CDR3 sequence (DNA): TGTGCCAGTAGTCCTGTCCTCACTAACACCCTCCGGGAGCTGTTTTTT. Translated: CASSPVLTNTLRELFF.

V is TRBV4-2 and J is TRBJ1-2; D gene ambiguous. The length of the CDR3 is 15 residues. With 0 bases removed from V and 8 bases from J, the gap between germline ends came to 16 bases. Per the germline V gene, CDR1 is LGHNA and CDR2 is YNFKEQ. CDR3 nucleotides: TGTGCCAGCAGCCAAGATAGGAGCGGACTCGGAGGCTACACCTTC. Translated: CASSQDRSGLGGYTF.

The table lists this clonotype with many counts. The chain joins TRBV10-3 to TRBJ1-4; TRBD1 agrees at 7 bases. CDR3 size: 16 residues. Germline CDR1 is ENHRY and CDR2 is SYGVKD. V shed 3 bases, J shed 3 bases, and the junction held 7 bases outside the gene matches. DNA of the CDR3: TGTGCCATCAGTGAAGGTCCGGGACAGCCTAATGAAAAACTGTTTTTT. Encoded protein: CAISEGPGQPNEKLFF.

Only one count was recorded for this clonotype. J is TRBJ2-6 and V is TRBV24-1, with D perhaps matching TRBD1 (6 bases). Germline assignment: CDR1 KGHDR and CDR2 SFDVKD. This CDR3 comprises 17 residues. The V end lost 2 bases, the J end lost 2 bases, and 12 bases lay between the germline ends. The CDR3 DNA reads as TGTGCCACCAGTGATTCCCCCCCAGGGGCTGGGGCCAACGTCCTGACTTTC. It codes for CATSDSPPGAGANVLTF.

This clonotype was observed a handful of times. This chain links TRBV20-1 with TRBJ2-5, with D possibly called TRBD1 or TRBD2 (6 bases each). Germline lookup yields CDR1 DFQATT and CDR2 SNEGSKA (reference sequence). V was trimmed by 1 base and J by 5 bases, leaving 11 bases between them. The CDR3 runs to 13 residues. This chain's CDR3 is CSARVGGEETQYF. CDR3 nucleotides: TGCAGTGCTAGAGTGGGGGGCGAGGAGACCCAGTACTTC.

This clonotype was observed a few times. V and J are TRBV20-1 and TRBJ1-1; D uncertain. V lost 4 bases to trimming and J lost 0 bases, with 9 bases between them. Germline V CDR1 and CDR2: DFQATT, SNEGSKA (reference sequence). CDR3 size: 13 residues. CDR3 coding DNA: TGCAGTGCTACTCCAGTCATGAACACTGAAGCTTTCTTT. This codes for CSATPVMNTEAFF.

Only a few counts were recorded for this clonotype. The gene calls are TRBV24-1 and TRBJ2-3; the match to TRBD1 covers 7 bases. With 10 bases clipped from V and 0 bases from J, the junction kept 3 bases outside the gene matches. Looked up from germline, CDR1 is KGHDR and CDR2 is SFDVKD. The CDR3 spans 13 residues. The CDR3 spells CATRQGSTDTQYF. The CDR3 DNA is TGTGCCACTCGACAGGGTAGCACAGATACGCAGTATTTT.

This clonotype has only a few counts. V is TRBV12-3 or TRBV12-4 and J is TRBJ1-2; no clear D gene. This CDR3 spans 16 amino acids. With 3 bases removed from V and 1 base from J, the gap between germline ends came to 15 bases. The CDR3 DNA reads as TGTGCCAGCAGTTTCTCTTCACAGTACCTTAACTATGGCTACACCTTC. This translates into CASSFSSQYLNYGYTF.

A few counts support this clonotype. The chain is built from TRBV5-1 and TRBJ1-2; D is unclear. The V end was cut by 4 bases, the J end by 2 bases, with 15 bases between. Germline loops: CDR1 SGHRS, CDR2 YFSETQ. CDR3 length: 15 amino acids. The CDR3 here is CASSINQPHNYGYTF. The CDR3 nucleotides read TGCGCCAGCAGCATCAATCAACCCCACAACTATGGCTACACCTTC.